The entry that follows covers one T cell receptor beta chain sequence. This clone's antigen is unknown. Per-base quality was not reported, and no clone a single base away is much larger than it. This entry belongs to a study of CD8 T cells in Susac syndrome (dated 2019 in TCRdb). Describing the broader study: Whether CD8+ T cell activation and differentiation in Susac syndrome was antigen driven was tested using repertoire sequencing.

RNA was extracted with the RNeasy kit and about 0.5 to 1 ug was reverse transcribed using random hexamers. TCR beta CDR3 regions were amplified with the immunoSEQ multiplex PCR assay covering 54 Vbeta and 13 Jbeta segments. PCR amplification bias was corrected by using a synthetic template baseline for primer optimization and computational correction. In the source study's methods: Reads were annotated to V, D and J genes according to IMGT and were analyzed with immunoSEQ Analyzer, with only productive sequences retained. Clonality was computed as one minus Shannon entropy normalized by log2 of the number of productive unique sequences. For each patient and control, public and private clones were evaluated within the 100 most prevalent clones. A clone was defined as Susac-specific if it was absent from the healthy and MS cohorts, from 1052 published viral clones and from other ImmuneACCESS disease sequences. In TCRdb, the public reads were trimmed at Q25 with fastp and aligned with MiXCR, with productive beta chains retained. Rows are combined by CDR3 protein, so each entry shows the most common genes and DNA. These V and J calls rely on TCRdb rather than the paper's analysis. The sample table holds under 200,000 distinct CDR3 sequences, of which around 94% were seen once. Jointly, the top ten make up about 0.13% of the sample.

General study outcomes and caveats: The number of individuals in the TCR sequencing and HLA analysis was acknowledged as relatively small.

From cysteine to phenylalanine, the CDR3 is 13 amino acids long. Just CDR3 DNA is preserved here, 39 bases in frame from base 1. For CDR1 and CDR2, the germline V gene lists SQVTM and ANQGSEA. V lost 3 bases and J lost 0 bases; the stretch between them is 6 bases long. Peripheral blood CD8+ and CD4+ T cells from healthy donors, Susac syndrome patients and multiple sclerosis patients were profiled by high-throughput TCR beta sequencing. The healthy donors served as controls matched for age and sex. Bulk CD8+ and CD4+ T cells were purified magnetically by negative isolation, whereas CD8+ TEMRA cells were enriched by FACS. Blood was drawn into EDTA tubes, processed within 24 hours, and PBMCs were isolated by density gradient centrifugation. PBMCs intended for TCR sequencing were cryopreserved in liquid nitrogen and thawed later in a water bath at 37 degrees C. Purity of sorted or isolated CD4+, CD8+ and CD8+ TEMRA cells was at least 90%.

The source is a human donor in good health. Sequenced input: CD4+ T cells from PBMCs. The V and J genes are TRBV29-1 and TRBJ2-1, with no confidently assigned D gene. The CDR3 region: CSVDSTSYNEQFF. The DNA sequence reads TGCAGCGTTGACAGTACCTCCTACAATGAGCAGTTCTTC.